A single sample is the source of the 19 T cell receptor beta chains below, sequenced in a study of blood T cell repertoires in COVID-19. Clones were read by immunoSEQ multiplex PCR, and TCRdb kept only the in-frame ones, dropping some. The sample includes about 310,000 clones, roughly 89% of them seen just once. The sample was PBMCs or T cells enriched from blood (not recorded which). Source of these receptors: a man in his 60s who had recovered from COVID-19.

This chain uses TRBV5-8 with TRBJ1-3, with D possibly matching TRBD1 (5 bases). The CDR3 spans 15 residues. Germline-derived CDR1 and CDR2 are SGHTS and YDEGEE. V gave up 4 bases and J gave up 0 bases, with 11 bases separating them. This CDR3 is CASSKGPSSGNTIYF. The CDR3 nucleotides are TGTGCCAGCAGCAAGGGGCCATCCTCTGGAAACACCATATATTTT.

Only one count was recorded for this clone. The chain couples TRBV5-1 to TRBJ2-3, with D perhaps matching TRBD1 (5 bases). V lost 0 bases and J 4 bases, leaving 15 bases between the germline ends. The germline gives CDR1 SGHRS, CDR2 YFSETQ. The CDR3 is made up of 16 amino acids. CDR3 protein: CASSLEVGDLADTQYF. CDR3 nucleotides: TGCGCCAGCAGCTTGGAGGTAGGGGATTTGGCAGATACGCAGTATTTT.

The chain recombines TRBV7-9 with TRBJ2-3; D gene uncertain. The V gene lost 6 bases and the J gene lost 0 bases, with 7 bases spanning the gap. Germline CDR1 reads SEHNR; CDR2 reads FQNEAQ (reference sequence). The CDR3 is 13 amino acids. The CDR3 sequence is CASRLISTDTQYF. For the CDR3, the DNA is TGTGCCAGCAGACTCATTAGCACAGATACGCAGTATTTT.

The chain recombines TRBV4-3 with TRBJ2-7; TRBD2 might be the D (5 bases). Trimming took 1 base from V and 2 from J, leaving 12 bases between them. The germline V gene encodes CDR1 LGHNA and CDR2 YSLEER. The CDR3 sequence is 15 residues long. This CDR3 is CASSQAMGATYEQYF. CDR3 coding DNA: TGCGCCAGCAGCCAAGCTATGGGAGCGACCTACGAGCAGTACTTC.

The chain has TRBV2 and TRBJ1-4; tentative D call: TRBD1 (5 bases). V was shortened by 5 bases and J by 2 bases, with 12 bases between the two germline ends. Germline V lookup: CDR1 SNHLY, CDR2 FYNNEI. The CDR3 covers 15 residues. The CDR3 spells CASSSSGNTNEKLFF. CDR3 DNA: TGTGCCAGCAGTAGCTCAGGGAATACTAATGAAAAACTGTTTTTT. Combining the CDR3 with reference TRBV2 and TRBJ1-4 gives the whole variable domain EPEVTQTPSHQVTQMGQEVILRCVPISNHLYFYWYRQILGQKVEFLVSFYNNEISEKSEIFDDQFSVERPDGSNFTLKIRSTKLEDSAMYFCASSSSGNTNEKLFFGSGTQLSVL.

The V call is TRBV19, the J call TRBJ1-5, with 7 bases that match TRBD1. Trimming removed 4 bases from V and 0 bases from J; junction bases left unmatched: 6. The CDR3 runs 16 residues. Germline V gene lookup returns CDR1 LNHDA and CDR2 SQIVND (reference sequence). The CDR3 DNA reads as TGTGCCAGTAGTACCGGGACAGTAAATAGCAATCAGCCCCAGCATTTT. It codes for CASSTGTVNSNQPQHF.

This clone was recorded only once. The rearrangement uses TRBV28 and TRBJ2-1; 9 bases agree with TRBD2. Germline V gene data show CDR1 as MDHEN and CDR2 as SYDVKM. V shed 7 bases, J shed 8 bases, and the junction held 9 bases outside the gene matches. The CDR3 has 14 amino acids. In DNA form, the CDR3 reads TGTGCCAGCACCTGGGGCGGGAGGGGGCATGAGCAGTTCTTC. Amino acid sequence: CASTWGGRGHEQFF.

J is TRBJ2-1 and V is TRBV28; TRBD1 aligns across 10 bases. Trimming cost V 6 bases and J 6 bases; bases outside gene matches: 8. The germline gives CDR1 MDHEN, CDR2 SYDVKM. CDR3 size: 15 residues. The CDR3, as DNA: TGTGCCAGCAGATTTCCGGGACAGGGGCGCAATGAGCAGTTCTTC. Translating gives CASRFPGQGRNEQFF.

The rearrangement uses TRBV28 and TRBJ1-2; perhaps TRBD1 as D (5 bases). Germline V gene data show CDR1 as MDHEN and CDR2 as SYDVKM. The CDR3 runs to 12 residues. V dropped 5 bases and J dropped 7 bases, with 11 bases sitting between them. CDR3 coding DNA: TGTGCCAGCAGTCCGTGGGGGGTTGGCTACACCTTC. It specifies CASSPWGVGYTF.

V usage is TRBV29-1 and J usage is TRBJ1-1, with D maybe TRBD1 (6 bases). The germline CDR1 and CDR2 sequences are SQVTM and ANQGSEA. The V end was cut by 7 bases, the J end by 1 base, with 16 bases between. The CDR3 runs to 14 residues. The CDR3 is CSGGLGQKNTEAFF. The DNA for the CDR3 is TGCAGCGGGGGGCTAGGACAGAAGAACACTGAAGCTTTCTTT.

For the CDR3, the DNA is TGTGCCAGCTCACCAGACCCGGGGGATGGCTACACCTTC. This gives the protein CASSPDPGDGYTF. This chain uses TRBV18 with TRBJ1-2, with D perhaps matching TRBD1 (5 bases). There are 13 residues in the CDR3. Between the trimmed V and J ends, which lost 2 bases and 6 bases, there was a span of 10 bases. Germline V gives CDR1 KGHSH, CDR2 LQKENI.

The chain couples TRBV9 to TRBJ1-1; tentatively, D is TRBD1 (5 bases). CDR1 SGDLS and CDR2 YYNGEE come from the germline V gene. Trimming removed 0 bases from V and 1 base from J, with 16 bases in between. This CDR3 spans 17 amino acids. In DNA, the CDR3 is TGTGCCAGCAGCGTAGCTGGATCTGGGGGAGGGAACACTGAAGCTTTCTTT. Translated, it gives CASSVAGSGGGNTEAFF.

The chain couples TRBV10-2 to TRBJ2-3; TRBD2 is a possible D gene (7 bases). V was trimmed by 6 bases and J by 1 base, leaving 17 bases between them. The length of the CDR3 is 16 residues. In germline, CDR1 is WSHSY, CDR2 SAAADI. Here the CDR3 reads CASRGLEGGGTDTQYF. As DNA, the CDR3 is TGCGCCAGCAGAGGCCTAGAGGGGGGGGGCACAGATACGCAGTATTTT.

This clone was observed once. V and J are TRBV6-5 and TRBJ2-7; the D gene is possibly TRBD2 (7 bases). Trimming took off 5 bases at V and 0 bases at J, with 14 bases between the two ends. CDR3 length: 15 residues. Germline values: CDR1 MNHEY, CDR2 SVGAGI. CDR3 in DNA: TGTGCCAGCAGTACGGGCGGGGGCCACTCCTACGAGCAGTACTTC. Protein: CASSTGGGHSYEQYF.

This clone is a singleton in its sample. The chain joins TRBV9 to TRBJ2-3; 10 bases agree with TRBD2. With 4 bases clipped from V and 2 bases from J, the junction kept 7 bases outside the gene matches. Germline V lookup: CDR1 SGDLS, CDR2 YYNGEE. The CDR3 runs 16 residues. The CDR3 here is CASSPRAGGPTDTQYF. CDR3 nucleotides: TGTGCCAGCAGCCCTCGAGCGGGAGGGCCCACAGATACGCAGTATTTT.

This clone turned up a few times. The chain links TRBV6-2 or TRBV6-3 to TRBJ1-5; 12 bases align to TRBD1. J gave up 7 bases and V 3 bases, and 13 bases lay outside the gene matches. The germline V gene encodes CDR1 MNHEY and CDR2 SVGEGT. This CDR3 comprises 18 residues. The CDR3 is CASSYTRPGQGASQPQHF. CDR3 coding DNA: TGTGCCAGCAGTTATACCAGGCCGGGACAGGGGGCCTCACAGCCCCAGCATTTT.

This CDR3 reads CATQRARGSNQPQHF. The CDR3 DNA is TGTGCCACCCAGAGGGCACGAGGGAGCAATCAGCCCCAGCATTTT. The chain links TRBV7-2 to TRBJ1-5; D gene unclear. Trimming stripped 10 bases from V and 1 base from J, with 17 bases between. The CDR3 has 15 residues. CDR1 and CDR2 from the germline V gene are SGHTA and FQGNSA.

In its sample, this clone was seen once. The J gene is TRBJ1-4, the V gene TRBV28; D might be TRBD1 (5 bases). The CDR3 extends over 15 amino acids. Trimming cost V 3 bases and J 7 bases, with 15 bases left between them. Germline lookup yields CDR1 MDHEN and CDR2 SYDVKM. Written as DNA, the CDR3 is TGTGCCAGCAGTTTCGGAGGGGTAGACGGTGAAAAACTGTTTTTT. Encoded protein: CASSFGGVDGEKLFF.

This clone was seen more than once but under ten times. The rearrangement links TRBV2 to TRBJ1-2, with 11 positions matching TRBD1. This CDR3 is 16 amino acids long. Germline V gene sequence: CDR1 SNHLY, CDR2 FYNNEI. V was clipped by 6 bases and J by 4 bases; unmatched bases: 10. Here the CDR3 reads CASRVNRDRGAYGYTF. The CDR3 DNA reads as TGTGCCAGCAGAGTTAACCGGGACAGGGGGGCCTATGGCTACACCTTC.